The 26 T cell receptor beta chains below all came from one sample that was sequenced in a study of identical twins. MiXCR, run by TCRdb on the 5' RACE reads, gives a single entry per CDR3 protein. In the table there are a few hundred thousand distinct CDR3 sequences, 9% to 10% of which are singletons. Material: naive T cells sorted from blood. These receptors originate from a woman aged 45-60 years in good health.

This clonotype was found a few times. This chain joins TRBV5-1 and TRBJ2-7; weak D call: TRBD1 (6 bases). The V end was cut by 4 bases, the J end by 5 bases, with 10 bases between. CDR1 is SGHRS, CDR2 YFSETQ, per germline. This CDR3 contains 12 residues. For the CDR3, the DNA is TGCGCCAGCAGCCAACGGACAGACGAGCAGTACTTC. Translated: CASSQRTDEQYF.

This clonotype was counted only a few times. The chain is built from TRBV15 and TRBJ1-5, with a tentative D call TRBD1 (5 bases). Per germline, CDR1 LNHNV and CDR2 YYDKDF (reference sequence). The V and J ends lost 5 bases and 0 bases respectively, with 8 bases between them. The CDR3 has 14 amino acids. The CDR3 DNA reads as TGTGCCACCAGCCATCAGGGTAGCAATCAGCCCCAGCATTTT. This encodes CATSHQGSNQPQHF.

This clonotype was detected only a few times. The chain couples TRBV11-2 to TRBJ2-7; D unclear. CDR3 length: 15 residues. Germline V gene data show CDR1 as SGHAT and CDR2 as FQNNGV. Deletions cut 2 bases from V and 4 bases from J, with 15 bases between. DNA for the CDR3: TGTGCCAGCAGCTTATGGTCAAAACTAACATACGAGCAGTACGTC. It translates to CASSLWSKLTYEQYV.

This rearrangement joins TRBV9 to TRBJ2-7, with D perhaps assigned TRBD1 or TRBD2 (5 bases each). Trimming stripped 4 bases from V and 0 bases from J, with 14 bases between. This CDR3 comprises 15 residues. Germline V gene data show CDR1 as SGDLS and CDR2 as YYNGEE. The CDR3 DNA follows: TGTGCCAGCAGCCCTACGAGCGGACACTCCTACGAGCAGTACTTC. Its translation is CASSPTSGHSYEQYF.

The rearrangement links TRBV7-8 to TRBJ2-7; 11 bases align to TRBD2. V gave up 2 bases and J gave up 6 bases; unmatched junction bases: 15. This CDR3 region has 18 residues. Germline V gives CDR1 SGHVS, CDR2 FQNEAQ. The CDR3 region has the DNA TGTGCCAGCAGCTTAAGGTGGGGGACTAGCGGCCGAGGATCCGAGCAGTACTTC. It translates to CASSLRWGTSGRGSEQYF.

In this sample, this clonotype turned up a few times. The chain recombines TRBV10-3 with TRBJ2-5; 9 bases line up with TRBD1. The junction had 11 bases not matched to a gene; V was cut back by 7 bases and J by 5 bases. The germline CDR1 and CDR2 sequences are ENHRY and SYGVKD. There are 15 residues in the CDR3. As DNA, the CDR3 is TGTGCCATCACTGAAGGCGGGACAGGGTCGGAGACCCAGTACTTC. It yields the protein CAITEGGTGSETQYF.

This clonotype appeared a few times. This rearrangement joins TRBV2 to TRBJ2-1, with 9 nucleotides matching TRBD2. The germline CDR1 and CDR2 sequences are SNHLY and FYNNEI. J was trimmed by 6 bases and V by 6 bases; bases with no gene match: 15. The CDR3 consists of 17 residues. The CDR3 reads CASSGPGKREVVNEQFF. Written as DNA, the CDR3 is TGTGCCAGCAGCGGGCCCGGGAAGCGGGAGGTTGTCAATGAGCAGTTCTTC. The variable domain in full, with the rest retrieved from reference TRBV2 and TRBJ2-1, is EPEVTQTPSHQVTQMGQEVILRCVPISNHLYFYWYRQILGQKVEFLVSFYNNEISEKSEIFDDQFSVERPDGSNFTLKIRSTKLEDSAMYFCASSGPGKREVVNEQFFGPGTRLTVL.

The chain recombines TRBV12-3 or TRBV12-4 with TRBJ2-7; 7 bases agree with TRBD2. After removal of 6 bases from V and 2 bases from J, the junction contained 7 bases not matched to a gene. This CDR3 is built from 14 residues. This CDR3 is CASSNSGLPYEQYF. CDR3 in DNA: TGTGCCAGCAGCAATTCGGGACTACCCTACGAGCAGTACTTC.

The chain combines TRBV21-1 with TRBJ2-7; TRBD2, the D gene given by the table, was not confirmed from the DNA. TRBV21-1 is described as a pseudogene. CDR3 length: 15 residues. The chain's CDR3 is CASTNRTRTLYEQYF. In DNA form, the CDR3 reads TGTGCCAGCACGAATAGGACTAGGACCCTTTACGAGCAGTACTTC.

The chain links TRBV27 to TRBJ2-1, with D perhaps matching TRBD2 (6 bases). Germline CDR1 MNHEY, CDR2 SMNVEV (reference sequence). V lost 2 bases and J 3 bases, leaving 11 bases between the germline ends. This CDR3 comprises 15 residues. This CDR3 reads CASSLELAHYNEQFF. In nucleotides, the CDR3 is TGTGCCAGCAGTTTAGAGCTAGCGCACTACAATGAGCAGTTCTTC.

This clonotype occurred many times. The V and J genes are TRBV5-1 and TRBJ2-2, with 7 positions matching TRBD2. CDR1 is SGHRS, CDR2 YFSETQ, per germline. The V and J ends lost 4 bases and 6 bases, in that order; junction bases with no gene match: 6. This CDR3 has 14 residues. The CDR3 reads CASSVAAGAGELFF. The CDR3 nucleotides are TGCGCCAGCAGCGTGGCGGCGGGAGCCGGGGAGCTGTTTTTT. Full variable domain (remainder filled in from reference TRBV5-1 and TRBJ2-2): KAGVTQTPRYLIKTRGQQVTLSCSPISGHRSVSWYQQTPGQGLQFLFEYFSETQRNKGNFPGRFSGRQFSNSRSEMNVSTLELGDSALYLCASSVAAGAGELFFGEGSRLTVL.

This clonotype was counted a few times. The chain has TRBV11-2 and TRBJ2-4; the D gene is possibly TRBD2 (5 bases). Germline V lookup: CDR1 SGHAT, CDR2 FQNNGV. This CDR3 contains 12 residues. V gave up 3 bases and J gave up 6 bases, with 6 bases separating them. This chain's CDR3 is CASSFEGNIQYF. CDR3 nucleotides: TGTGCCAGCAGCTTCGAGGGAAACATTCAGTACTTC.

V and J are TRBV6-1 and TRBJ1-2; D remains unclear. The germline V gene encodes CDR1 MNHNS and CDR2 SASEGT. V dropped 1 base and J dropped 4 bases, with 10 bases sitting between them. This CDR3 has 14 residues. As DNA, the CDR3 is TGTGCCAGCAGTGAAGGAGGGTTCGGCTATGGCTACACCTTC. Translation gives CASSEGGFGYGYTF.

This clonotype was recorded at least ten times. The chain links TRBV20-1 to TRBJ2-1, with 9 positions matching TRBD2. Trimming at V came to 4 bases and at J to 8 bases, leaving 15 bases not matched to a gene. This CDR3 is built from 16 residues. Germline CDR1 and CDR2: DFQATT and SNEGSKA (reference sequence). CDR3 nucleotide sequence: TGCAGTGCTAATCACCCCTCTAGCGGGAACAGCGATGAGCAGTTCTTC. Its protein product is CSANHPSSGNSDEQFF.

The V gene is TRBV18, the J gene TRBJ1-2; 8 bases are shared with TRBD1. Trimming cost V 10 bases and J 0 bases; bases outside gene matches: 7. Germline loops: CDR1 KGHSH, CDR2 LQKENI. This CDR3 contains 14 residues. Here the CDR3 reads CANLTGGPNYGYTF. CDR3 DNA sequence: TGTGCCAACCTCACAGGGGGACCTAACTATGGCTACACCTTC.

V and J are TRBV6-4 and TRBJ2-3; D is ambiguous. The V and J ends lost 4 bases and 2 bases respectively, with 7 bases between them. The V gene's germline CDR1 is MRHNA and CDR2 SNTAGT. The CDR3 is 13 residues long. CDR3 coding DNA: TGTGCCAGCAGTGGTCAGGACACAGATACGCAGTATTTT. This translates into CASSGQDTDTQYF.

This clonotype was seen a few times. The rearrangement uses TRBV7-2 and TRBJ2-5; D might be TRBD1 or TRBD2, each matching 5 bases. V was cut by 3 bases and J by 5 bases, with 10 bases left in between. Germline CDR1 SGHTA, CDR2 FQGNSA. The CDR3 is made up of 13 amino acids. CDR3 sequence (DNA): TGTGCCAGCAGCTTTCCAGGGACGGAGACCCAGTACTTC. Translation gives CASSFPGTETQYF. Filled out from reference TRBV7-2 and TRBJ2-5, the complete variable domain reads GAGVSQSPSNKVTEKGKDVELRCDPISGHTALYWYRQSLGQGLEFLIYFQGNSAPDKSGLPSDRFSAERTGGSVSTLTIQRTQQEDSAVYLCASSFPGTETQYFGPGTRLLVL.

This clonotype was observed a handful of times. This chain's CDR3 is CATTPVSGRWPTQYF. For the CDR3, the DNA is TGTGCCACCACCCCGGTCAGCGGGAGATGGCCGACGCAGTATTTT. J is TRBJ2-3 and V is TRBV15, with TRBD2 identical over 8 bases. CDR1 and CDR2 (germline): LNHNV, YYDKDF (reference sequence). Germline trimming cut 7 bases from V and 9 bases from J; bases unmatched to any gene: 15. CDR3 size: 15 residues. Drawing the rest from reference TRBV15 and TRBJ2-3, the complete variable domain is DAMVIQNPRYQVTQFGKPVTLSCSQTLNHNVMYWYQQKSSQAPKLLFHYYDKDFNNEADTPDNFQSRRPNTSFCFLDIRSPGLGDTAMYLCATTPVSGRWPTQYFGPGTRLTVL.

A word on this clonotype: A clone one base away is much larger, so this may be a read error. This is likely a read error, given that the CDR3 carries no conserved phenylalanine or tryptophan at its end. The gene calls are TRBV24-1 and TRBJ2-1; 7 positions match TRBD2. Unmatched junction bases numbered 2, after V lost 4 bases and J lost 3 bases. CDR3 size: 14 residues. In germline, CDR1 is KGHDR, CDR2 SFDVKD. The CDR3 nucleotides read TGTGCCACCAGTGAGGCTAGCGGCTACAATGAGCAGTTCCTC. Its protein product is CATSEASGYNEQFL.

This clonotype was counted many times. The chain recombines TRBV9 with TRBJ2-1, with 9 bases matching TRBD2. Germline CDR1 is SGDLS and CDR2 is YYNGEE. Unmatched junction bases numbered 7, after V lost 4 bases and J lost 5 bases. The CDR3 sequence is 15 residues long. Here the CDR3 DNA reads TGTGCCAGCAGCATGGGACTAGCAGCGGACAATGAGCAGTTCTTC. It specifies CASSMGLAADNEQFF.

This clonotype was observed a few times. The chain carries TRBV28 and TRBJ2-7; 10 nucleotides line up with TRBD2. The CDR3 runs to 14 residues. Germline CDR1 is MDHEN and CDR2 is SYDVKM. V gave up 6 bases and J gave up 3 bases; unmatched junction bases: 5. The CDR3 spells CASRTPSGSYEQYF. For the CDR3, the DNA is TGTGCCAGCAGAACTCCTAGCGGGAGCTACGAGCAGTACTTC.

This clonotype has more than one count but fewer than ten. V is TRBV27 and J is TRBJ2-2; 8 bases are a match to TRBD2. Trimming cost V 7 bases and J 2 bases; bases outside gene matches: 9. Germline V gives CDR1 MNHEY, CDR2 SMNVEV (reference sequence). The length of the CDR3 is 16 residues. CDR3 nucleotides: TGTGCCAGCACCCGGGGAGCGGGGGCTAACACCGGGGAGCTGTTTTTT. Protein sequence: CASTRGAGANTGELFF.

This clonotype was seen at least ten times. This sequence joins TRBV5-1 and TRBJ2-2, with unresolved D. CDR1 SGHRS and CDR2 YFSETQ come from the germline V gene. The CDR3 covers 16 residues. V was shortened by 0 bases and J by 2 bases, with 11 bases between the two germline ends. CDR3 residues: CASSLGNFKNTGELFF. CDR3 bases: TGCGCCAGCAGCTTGGGGAACTTCAAAAACACCGGGGAGCTGTTTTTT.

This clonotype was found a few times. The rearrangement uses TRBV18 and TRBJ2-1; D might be TRBD1 or TRBD2, each matching 5 bases. In germline, CDR1 is KGHSH, CDR2 LQKENI. The CDR3 runs 18 residues. The germline V and J ends were trimmed by 2 bases and 12 bases, with 29 bases remaining between them. The CDR3 loop reads CASSPDRTPKPAGEGQFF. CDR3 coding DNA: TGTGCCAGCTCACCAGATAGGACACCGAAACCCGCAGGAGAGGGGCAGTTCTTC.

This clonotype appeared a few times. CDR3 residues: CASSQRPGGGAGEGETQYF. DNA for the CDR3: TGCGCCAGCAGCCAAAGACCCGGCGGTGGGGCGGGAGAAGGAGAGACCCAGTACTTC. The V call is TRBV4-1, the J call TRBJ2-5; 7 bases align to TRBD2. V shed 2 bases and J 4 bases; nucleotides not matched to a gene: 19. The length of the CDR3 is 19 residues. Per the germline V gene, CDR1 is MGHRA and CDR2 is YSYEKL.

This clonotype was observed many times. This chain joins TRBV29-1 and TRBJ1-1, with 7 bases aligning to TRBD1. The germline V gene encodes CDR1 SQVTM and CDR2 ANQGSEA. Trimming took 4 bases from V and 5 from J; bases not matched to a gene: 10. CDR3 length equals 14 residues. This chain's CDR3 is CSVGGTEGGTEAFF. CDR3 nucleotide sequence: TGCAGCGTTGGTGGGACAGAGGGAGGGACTGAAGCTTTCTTT.